This T cell receptor (beta chain) was obtained from a study of blood T cell repertoires in COVID-19. Study overall: Spain, Italy and the United States supplied samples that represented acute and convalescent COVID-19. The cDNA or gDNA used as material had been derived from T cells, B-cell-depleted T cells, or PBMCs.

Participant ages covered about 18 to 89 years across some 25 US areas. Cohorts were based on clinical histories the participants reported. Sequencing was performed with immunoSEQ multiplex PCR; in TCRdb, only in-frame clones are kept and a portion is missing. The table lists roughly 220,000 clones, approximately 90% of them singletons. J gave up 6 bases and V 3 bases, and 15 bases lay outside the gene matches. CDR3 length: 17 residues. Germline CDR1 is KGHSH and CDR2 is LQKENI. The chain carries TRBV18 and TRBJ1-2; 8 positions agree with TRBD1. The TCR originated in a middle-aged woman with acute COVID-19. Sequencing used PBMCs or T cells enriched from blood (not recorded which). The DNA for the CDR3 is TGTGCCAGCTCACCCTTTACTGAAGGGACAGGATCGAATGGCTACACCTTC. It encodes CASSPFTEGTGSNGYTF.